This TCR beta chain is drawn from a study of human T cells and chemical hapten exposure. The study's findings and limits: With alopecia, donors may have immune responses unlike healthy people's. Those TCRs sitting above 1 in 1000 frequency stayed the same with DPC sensitization.

On this clonotype: Its antigen is not identified.

The CDR3 covers 13 residues. V dropped 5 bases and J dropped 7 bases, with 12 bases sitting between them. Germline V gene lookup returns CDR1 SGHTA and CDR2 FQGNSA. TCRdb re-called the RACE reads through MiXCR, storing one row per CDR3 protein. The sample holds roughly 380,000 distinct CDR3 sequences, about 4.4% seen once. Time point indicated: patch test 1, 2 weeks after DPC sensitization. Documented treatment: therapeutic diphenylcyclopropenone sensitization with weekly scalp DPC. Specimen: whole blood, collected in connection with sensitization to the hapten diphenylcyclopropenone (DPC). The clonotype comes from a woman in her fifties or sixties with alopecia areata. Some clones in this sample may be carry-over from other donors' samples. V and J are TRBV7-2 and TRBJ2-1; a weak D match, TRBD2 (5 bases). The CDR3 is CASSPDWANEQFF. In DNA form, the CDR3 reads TGTGCCAGCAGCCCGGACTGGGCGAATGAGCAGTTCTTC.